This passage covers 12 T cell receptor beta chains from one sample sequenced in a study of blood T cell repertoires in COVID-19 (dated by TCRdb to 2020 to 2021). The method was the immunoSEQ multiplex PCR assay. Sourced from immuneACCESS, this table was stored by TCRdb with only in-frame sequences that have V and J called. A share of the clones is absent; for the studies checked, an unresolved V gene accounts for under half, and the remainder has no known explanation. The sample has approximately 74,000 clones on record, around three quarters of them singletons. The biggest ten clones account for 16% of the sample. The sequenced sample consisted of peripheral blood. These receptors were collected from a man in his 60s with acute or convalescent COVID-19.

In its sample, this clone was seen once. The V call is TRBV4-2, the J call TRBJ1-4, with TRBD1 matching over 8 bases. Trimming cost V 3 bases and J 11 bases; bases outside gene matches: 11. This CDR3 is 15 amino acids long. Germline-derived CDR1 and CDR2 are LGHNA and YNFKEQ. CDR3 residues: CASSHPGQGTDKLFF. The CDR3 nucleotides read TGTGCCAGCAGCCACCCCGGACAGGGAACGGATAAACTGTTTTTT.

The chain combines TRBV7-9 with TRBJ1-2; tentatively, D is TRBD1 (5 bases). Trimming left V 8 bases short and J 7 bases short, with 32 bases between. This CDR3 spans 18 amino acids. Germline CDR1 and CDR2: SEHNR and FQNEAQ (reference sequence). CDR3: CASAGWAPPGTATGGYTF. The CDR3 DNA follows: TGTGCCAGCGCTGGCTGGGCCCCTCCTGGGACTGCTACAGGTGGCTACACCTTC.

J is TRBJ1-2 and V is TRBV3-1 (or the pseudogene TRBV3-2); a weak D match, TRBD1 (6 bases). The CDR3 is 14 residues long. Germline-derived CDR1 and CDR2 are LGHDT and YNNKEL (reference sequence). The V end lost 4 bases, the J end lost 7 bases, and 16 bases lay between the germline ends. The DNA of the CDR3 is TGTGCCAGCAGCCCGTGGACAGTCGAGAGTGGCTACACCTTC. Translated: CASSPWTVESGYTF.

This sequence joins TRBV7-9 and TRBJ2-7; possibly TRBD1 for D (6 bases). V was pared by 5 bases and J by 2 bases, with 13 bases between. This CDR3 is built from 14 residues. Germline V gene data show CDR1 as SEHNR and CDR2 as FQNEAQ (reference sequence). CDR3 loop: CASSDRRRAYEQYF. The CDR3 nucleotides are TGTGCCAGCAGCGACAGGAGAAGGGCCTACGAGCAGTACTTC. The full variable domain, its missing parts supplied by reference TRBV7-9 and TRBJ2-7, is DTGVSQNPRHKITKRGQNVTFRCDPISEHNRLYWYRQTLGQGPEFLTYFQNEAQLEKSRLLSDRFSAERPKGSFSTLEIQRTEQGDSAMYLCASSDRRRAYEQYFGPGTRLTVT.

This chain's CDR3 is CASSSAGTGEEKLFF. The CDR3 DNA is TGCGCCAGCAGCTCAGCCGGGACAGGGGAAGAAAAACTGTTTTTT. The gene calls are TRBV5-1 and TRBJ1-4; 10 bases line up with TRBD1. V lost 3 bases to trimming and J lost 8 bases; unmatched junction nucleotides: 7. Per germline, CDR1 SGHRS and CDR2 YFSETQ. The CDR3 runs to 15 residues.

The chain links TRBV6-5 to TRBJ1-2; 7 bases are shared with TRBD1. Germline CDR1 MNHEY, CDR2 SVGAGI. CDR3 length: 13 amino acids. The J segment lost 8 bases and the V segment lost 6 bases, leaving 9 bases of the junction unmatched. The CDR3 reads CASRKTGDRGYTF. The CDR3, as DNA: TGTGCCAGCAGGAAAACAGGGGATAGGGGCTACACCTTC.

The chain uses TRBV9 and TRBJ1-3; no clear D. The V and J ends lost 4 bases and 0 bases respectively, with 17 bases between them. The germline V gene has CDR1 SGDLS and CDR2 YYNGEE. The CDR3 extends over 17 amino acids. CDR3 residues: CASSPGTRSHSGNTIYF. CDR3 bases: TGTGCCAGCAGCCCCGGAACAAGGAGTCACTCTGGAAACACCATATATTTT.

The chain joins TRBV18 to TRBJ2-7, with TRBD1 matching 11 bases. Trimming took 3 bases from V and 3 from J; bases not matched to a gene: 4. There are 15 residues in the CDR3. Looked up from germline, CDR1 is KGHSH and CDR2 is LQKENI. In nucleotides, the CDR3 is TGTGCCAGCTCACCGGCCGGGACAGGGGGCTACGAGCAGTACTTC. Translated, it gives CASSPAGTGGYEQYF.

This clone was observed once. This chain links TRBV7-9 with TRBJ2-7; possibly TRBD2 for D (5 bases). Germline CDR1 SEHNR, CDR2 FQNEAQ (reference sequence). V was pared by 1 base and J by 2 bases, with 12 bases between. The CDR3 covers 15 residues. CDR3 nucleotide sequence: TGTGCCAGCAGCTTAGTCTTAGGAGGAACCTACGAGCAGTACTTC. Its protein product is CASSLVLGGTYEQYF.

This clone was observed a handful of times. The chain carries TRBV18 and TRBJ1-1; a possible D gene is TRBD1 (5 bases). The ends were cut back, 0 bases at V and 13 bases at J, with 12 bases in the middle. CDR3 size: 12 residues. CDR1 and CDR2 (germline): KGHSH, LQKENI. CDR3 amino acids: CASSPPDRRFFF. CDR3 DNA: TGTGCCAGCTCACCACCCGACAGAAGGTTTTTCTTT. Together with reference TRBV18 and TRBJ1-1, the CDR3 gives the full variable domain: NAGVMQNPRHLVRRRGQEARLRCSPMKGHSHVYWYRQLPEEGLKFMVYLQKENIIDESGMPKERFSAEFPKEGPSILRIQQVVRGDSAAYFCASSPPDRRFFFGQGTRLTVV.

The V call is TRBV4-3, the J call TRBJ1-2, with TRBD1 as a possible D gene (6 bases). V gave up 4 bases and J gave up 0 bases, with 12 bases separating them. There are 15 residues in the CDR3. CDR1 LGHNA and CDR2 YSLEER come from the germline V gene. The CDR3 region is CASSRRTDSNYGYTF. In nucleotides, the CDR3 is TGCGCCAGCAGCCGGCGGACAGATTCTAACTATGGCTACACCTTC.

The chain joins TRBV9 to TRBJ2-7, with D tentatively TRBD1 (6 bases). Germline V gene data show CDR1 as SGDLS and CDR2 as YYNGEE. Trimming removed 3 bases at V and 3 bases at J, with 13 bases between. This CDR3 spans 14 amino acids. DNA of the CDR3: TGTGCCAGCAGCGGACAGGAATTCAACTACGAGCAGTACTTC. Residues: CASSGQEFNYEQYF.